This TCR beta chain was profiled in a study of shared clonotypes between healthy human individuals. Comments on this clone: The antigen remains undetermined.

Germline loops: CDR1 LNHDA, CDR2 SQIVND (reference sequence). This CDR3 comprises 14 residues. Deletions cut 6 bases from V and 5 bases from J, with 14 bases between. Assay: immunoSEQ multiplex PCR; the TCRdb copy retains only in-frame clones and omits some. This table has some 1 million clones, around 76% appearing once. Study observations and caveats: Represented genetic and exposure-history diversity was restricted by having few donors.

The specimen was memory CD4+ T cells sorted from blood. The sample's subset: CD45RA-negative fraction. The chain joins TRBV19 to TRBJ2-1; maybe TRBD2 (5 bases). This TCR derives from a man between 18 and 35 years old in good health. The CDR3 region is CASSPALGNNEQFF. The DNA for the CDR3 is TGTGCCAGTAGCCCGGCACTAGGTAACAATGAGCAGTTCTTC.